These 21 T cell receptor beta chains were sequenced from one sample in a study of T cells expressing NK-cell markers. TCRdb reanalyzed the 5' RACE reads, giving one entry per CDR3 protein sequence and no DNA. The repertoire table contains 500,000 or so distinct CDR3 sequences. Specimen: blood T cells: a sorted CD56 or NKG2C T cell subset, CD4+ or CD8+ T cells, or bulk PBMC T cells (not recorded which). These receptors were taken from a man between 18 and 35 years old in good health.

The V gene is TRBV10-3, the J gene TRBJ2-2; TCRdb proposes TRBD2, but this gene call is untestable without DNA. CDR1 is ENHRY, CDR2 SYGVKD, per germline. This CDR3 comprises 15 residues. The CDR3 sequence: CAISEEGPYTGELFF.

This sequence joins TRBV6-1 and TRBJ2-7; TCRdb's D gene call, TRBD2, goes unchecked for lack of DNA. CDR1 MNHNS and CDR2 SASEGT come from the germline V gene. The length of the CDR3 is 14 residues. The CDR3 spells CASTAGGNSYEQYF.

This chain joins TRBV28 and TRBJ2-7; TCRdb's D call, TRBD2, is unchecked because there is no DNA. This CDR3 contains 15 residues. CDR1 is MDHEN, CDR2 SYDVKM, per germline. The CDR3 sequence: CASSLRGSGRAEQYF.

The genes are TRBV7-3 and TRBJ2-2; there is no DNA to check the TCRdb D call of TRBD1. CDR3 length equals 18 residues. Germline V CDR1 and CDR2: SGHTA, FQGTGA. CDR3 residues: CASSYLSPGPGHTGELFF.

This chain uses TRBV12-3 or TRBV12-4 with TRBJ2-1. This CDR3 comprises 14 residues. CDR3 sequence: CASSLSGYYNEQFF.

The rearrangement links TRBV6-5 to TRBJ1-3; the D call from TCRdb, TRBD1, cannot be confirmed without DNA. CDR1 is MNHEY, CDR2 SVGAGI, per germline. The CDR3 runs 15 residues. This CDR3 reads CASSSGDRDGNTIYF.

The chain is built from TRBV25-1 and TRBJ2-1; no DNA is available, so the TRBD1 call from TCRdb remains unchecked. CDR1 and CDR2 (germline): MGHDK, SYGVNS. The CDR3 is 13 residues long. The CDR3 protein is CASRARSKGKGFF.

This chain joins TRBV29-1 and TRBJ2-5; TCRdb indicates TRBD2, and absent DNA this call remains unverified. This CDR3 region has 13 residues. Germline V lookup: CDR1 SQVTM, CDR2 ANQGSEA. Here the CDR3 reads CSVGTSGAETQYF.

This chain links TRBV24-1 with TRBJ2-2; TCRdb picks TRBD2, but there is no DNA to check that call. CDR1 and CDR2 from the germline V gene are KGHDR and SFDVKD. This CDR3 has 17 amino acids. This CDR3 is CATSPPSGRGNTGELFF.

V gene TRBV2 combines with J gene TRBJ2-2; absent DNA, TCRdb's TRBD2 call cannot be checked. The CDR3 has 15 amino acids. Germline loops: CDR1 SNHLY, CDR2 FYNNEI. CDR3 loop: CASSEAGRGTGELFF.

This sequence joins TRBV9 and TRBJ2-1. CDR3 size: 14 residues. The germline V gene encodes CDR1 SGDLS and CDR2 YYNGEE. CDR3 amino acids: CASSVASGINEQFF.

The V and J genes are TRBV14 and TRBJ2-5. Germline V gene lookup returns CDR1 SGHDN and CDR2 FVKESK. The CDR3 totals 16 residues. CDR3 loop: CASSLRTLGPQETQYF.

The chain couples TRBV20-1 to TRBJ1-1; TCRdb designates TRBD1, a call that cannot be tested without DNA. Germline V gene data show CDR1 as DFQATT and CDR2 as SNEGSKA (reference sequence). This CDR3 has 14 residues. This CDR3 is CSAPTTGGYTEAFF.

The rearrangement joins TRBV14 to TRBJ2-1; the D call of TRBD1 rests on TCRdb alone, since no DNA is present to check it. This CDR3 comprises 15 residues. Germline CDR1 is SGHDN and CDR2 is FVKESK. Here the CDR3 reads CASSQDLAVPPEQFF.

The CDR3 is CASRQTGGKKTSGRVYEQYF. The chain recombines TRBV11-2 with TRBJ2-7; lacking DNA, the TRBD2 call made by TCRdb goes unchecked. The length of the CDR3 is 20 residues. Germline CDR1 is SGHAT and CDR2 is FQNNGV.

The chain joins TRBV20-1 to TRBJ2-3; TCRdb designates TRBD1, a call that cannot be tested without DNA. CDR3 length: 14 amino acids. Per the germline V gene, CDR1 is DFQATT and CDR2 is SNEGSKA (reference sequence). The CDR3 is CSASAGELTDTQYF.

The chain employs TRBV29-1 and TRBJ1-3; the TRBD1 assignment by TCRdb is unverifiable without DNA. The germline gives CDR1 SQVTM, CDR2 ANQGSEA. This CDR3 has 16 residues. The CDR3 protein is CSVASLTGGEGNTIYF.

J is TRBJ2-7 and V is TRBV20-1; as DNA is missing, the TRBD2 call by TCRdb cannot be tested. The CDR3 is 14 residues long. Per germline, CDR1 DFQATT and CDR2 SNEGSKA (reference sequence). Here the CDR3 reads CSAQTSSILYEQYF.

This rearrangement joins TRBV5-1 to TRBJ2-2; there is no DNA to check the TCRdb D call of TRBD2. The CDR3 consists of 16 residues. Germline CDR1 reads SGHRS; CDR2 reads YFSETQ. This CDR3 reads CASSPGLAGNTGELFF. Looking up the rest from reference TRBV5-1 and TRBJ2-2 gives the full variable domain: KAGVTQTPRYLIKTRGQQVTLSCSPISGHRSVSWYQQTPGQGLQFLFEYFSETQRNKGNFPGRFSGRQFSNSRSEMNVSTLELGDSALYLCASSPGLAGNTGELFFGEGSRLTVL.

J is TRBJ2-5 and V is TRBV20-1. From germline, CDR1 is DFQATT and CDR2 SNEGSKA (reference sequence). The CDR3 consists of 13 residues. CDR3: CSARDPVKETQYF.

The chain carries TRBV7-8 and TRBJ2-5. CDR1 SGHVS and CDR2 FQNEAQ come from the germline V gene. This CDR3 contains 14 residues. CDR3: CASSLNRDQETQYF.